The next 27 T cell receptor beta chains were all read from a single sample in a study of tissue T cells after allogeneic stem cell transplantation. TCRdb keeps only in-frame clones here, not all; method: immunoSEQ multiplex PCR. The data contain approximately 6,600 clones, roughly 45% of them singletons. Time point here: mouse harvest day 7 after allogeneic transplant. Each mouse received 10^7 T-cell-depleted marrow cells plus 10^6 splenic CD5+ T cells by tail vein. The sequenced material came from lymph node tissue. These receptors were collected from a female BALB/c mouse given C57BL/6 T cells with graft-versus-host disease after an allogeneic hematopoietic cell transplant.

A note on this clone: Each gene name is a mouse one. The CDR3 end is not reached by the read, which stops 1 residue before it; the germline J gene fills it in. The rearrangement joins TRBV5 to TRBJ2-1; TRBD2 agrees at 10 bases. Trimming removed 1 base from V and 0 bases from J; junction bases left unmatched: 3. The CDR3 consists of 17 residues. Germline CDR1 reads LGHNA; CDR2 reads YNLKQL (reference sequence). The DNA read from the CDR3 is TGTGCCAGCAGCCAAGGCGGACTGGGGGTTAACTATGCTGAGCAGTTC. This sequence encodes CASSQGGLGVNYAEQF. The whole CDR3 is CASSQGGLGVNYAEQFF.

Concerning this clone: Gene labels here are mouse ones. The CDR3 is cut off 1 residue early in the read; its end comes from the germline J gene. The rearrangement joins TRBV15 to TRBJ2-4; 10 nucleotides match TRBD1. V gave up 6 bases and J gave up 6 bases; unmatched junction bases: 0. Germline V CDR1 and CDR2: SGHND, FRSKSL. The CDR3 loop spans 12 amino acids. The sequenced part of the CDR3 DNA is TGTGCCAGCAGGGGACAGGGGAACACCTTGTAC. Translating gives CASRGQGNTLY. Given in full, the CDR3 is CASRGQGNTLYF.

This clone was found a few times. Any gene name here is a mouse gene name. Read coverage stops 1 residue before the CDR3 terminus; the germline J gene supplies the remainder. The rearrangement joins TRBV2 to TRBJ1-3; 9 nucleotides align to TRBD1. With 3 bases clipped from V and 2 bases from J, the junction kept 2 bases outside the gene matches. The CDR3 is 15 residues long. Germline CDR1 LGHNA, CDR2 YSYQKL. The CDR3 region is CASSHNRGPGNTLYF. The CDR3 DNA, read in part, is TGTGCCAGCAGCCACAACAGGGGGCCTGGAAATACGCTCTAT.

This clone was counted between two and nine times. Gene names are mouse gene names. The CDR3 extends 1 residue past the end of the read, so its final part is completed from the germline J gene. The chain couples TRBV13-1 to TRBJ2-4, with 10 bases fitting TRBD2. CDR1 NSHNY and CDR2 SYGAGN come from the germline V gene. This CDR3 contains 14 residues. The V gene end was trimmed by 7 bases and the J gene end by 0 bases; junction bases not matched to a gene: 2. CDR3 DNA, as far as it was read: TGTGCCAGCGGGACTGGGGATAGTCAAAACACCTTGTAC. Translated: CASGTGDSQNTLY. The whole CDR3 sequence reads CASGTGDSQNTLYF.

By share, this clone counts as medium-sized. Genes here carry mouse names. The read stops 1 residue short of the end of the CDR3; the missing end is completed from the germline J gene. The rearrangement uses TRBV26 and TRBJ1-5; tentatively, D is TRBD1 (6 bases). Germline CDR1 and CDR2: KGHPV and FQNQEV (reference sequence). CDR3 length: 14 residues. The ends were cut back, 4 bases at V and 0 bases at J, with 7 bases in the middle. Partial CDR3 DNA: TGTGCCAGCAGTCGGGACATTAACAACCAGGCTCCGCTT. Its protein product is CASSRDINNQAPL. The whole CDR3 protein reads CASSRDINNQAPLF.

With regard to this clone: The genes and germline here are from mouse. The read terminates 1 residue before the CDR3 end, so the remaining end is supplied by the germline J gene. The genes are TRBV2 and TRBJ2-7, with 8 bases that match TRBD2. Unmatched junction bases numbered 6, after V lost 3 bases and J lost 5 bases. This CDR3 is 14 amino acids long. Germline V lookup: CDR1 LGHNA, CDR2 YSYQKL. CDR3 amino acids: CASSQRGGADEQYF. The covered CDR3 bases are TGTGCCAGCAGCCAGAGGGGGGGCGCAGATGAACAGTAC.

With regard to this clone: Any gene name here is a mouse gene name. With the read ending 1 residue before the CDR3 end, the germline J gene is used to fill in that end. The J gene is TRBJ2-5, the V gene TRBV23; the DNA was not used to check the table's D call, TRBD2. Germline V gene sequence: CDR1 KGHTA, CDR2 FQNQQP. The CDR3 length is 14 residues. The CDR3: CSSSQSGDQDTQYF. CDR3 DNA, as far as it was read: TGCTCCAGCAGTCAATCTGGGGACCAAGACACCCAGTAC.

By share, this clone ranks as medium-sized. Genes and germline are mouse. The sequence runs out 1 residue before the end of the CDR3; the remainder is reconstructed from the germline J gene. The rearrangement joins TRBV5 to TRBJ2-5, with unresolved D. The V end was cut by 1 base, the J end by 5 bases, with 4 bases between. CDR3 size: 12 residues. Germline V lookup: CDR1 LGHNA, CDR2 YNLKQL (reference sequence). The part of the CDR3 DNA that was read is TGTGCCAGCAGCCAAGGGGGAGACACCCAGTAC. As protein: CASSQGGDTQY. The whole CDR3 is CASSQGGDTQYF.

This clone is medium-sized by share. Gene names are mouse gene names. The missing CDR3 end, 1 residue past where the read stops, is filled in from the germline J gene. The chain has TRBV16 and TRBJ2-7; 8 positions agree with TRBD2. The CDR3 consists of 12 residues. CDR1 is SGHSA and CDR2 is FRNQAP in the germline V gene. V shed 5 bases, J shed 5 bases, and the junction held 2 bases outside the gene matches. CDR3 DNA, as far as it was read: TGTGCAAGCAGCCTGACTGGGGATGAACAGTAC. Amino acids: CASSLTGDEQY. The whole CDR3 protein is CASSLTGDEQYF. Complete variable domain (other parts from reference TRBV16 and TRBJ2-7): NAGVIQTPRHKVTGKGQEATLWCEPISGHSAVFWYRQTIVQGLEFLTYFRNQAPIDDSGMPKERFSAQMPNQSHSTLKIQSTQPQDSAVYLCASSLTGDEQYFGPGTRLTVL.

As for this clone: Mouse gene names apply. The read finishes 1 residue shy of the CDR3 end, and the germline J gene is used to complete it. The chain joins TRBV3 to TRBJ2-5; 10 bases line up with TRBD2. Trimming removed 5 bases from V and 2 bases from J; junction bases left unmatched: 1. Germline CDR1 and CDR2: SNHLY and FYNGKV (reference sequence). The CDR3 length is 14 residues. CDR3 DNA (partial): TGTGCCAGCAGCAGGACTGGGGGCCAAGACACCCAGTAC. It specifies CASSRTGGQDTQY. The entire CDR3 is CASSRTGGQDTQYF.

This clone was observed a handful of times. Gene names and germline refer to mouse. The read finishes 1 residue shy of the CDR3 end, and the germline J gene is used to complete it. This chain uses TRBV29 with TRBJ2-7, with 9 bases that match TRBD1. The CDR3 loop spans 13 amino acids. The trim removed 2 bases at V and 7 bases at J, leaving 3 bases unmatched. CDR1 and CDR2 from the germline V gene are MSHET and SYDVDS. The CDR3 spells CASSLNRGLEQYF. The CDR3 bases that were read are TGTGCTAGCAGTTTAAACAGGGGGCTAGAACAGTAC.

Turning to this clone: Germline and genes: mouse. The CDR3 end is not reached by the read, which stops 1 residue before it; the germline J gene fills it in. The J gene is TRBJ2-4, the V gene TRBV15; TRBD1 aligns across 7 bases. CDR1 is SGHND and CDR2 is FRSKSL in the germline V gene. V lost 6 bases, J lost 0 bases, and 0 bases stayed unmatched. The CDR3 length is 13 residues. CDR3 DNA (partial): TGTGCCAGCAGACAGGGGAGTCAAAACACCTTGTAC. Translated, it gives CASRQGSQNTLY. The entire CDR3 reads CASRQGSQNTLYF.

This clone rates as medium-sized (0.01 to 0.1%). Genes here carry mouse names. The read terminates 1 residue before the CDR3 end, so the remaining end is supplied by the germline J gene. The genes are TRBV1 and TRBJ1-1; D gene uncertain. Deletions cut 4 bases from V and 4 bases from J, with 7 bases between. The CDR3 has 12 residues. CDR1 and CDR2 (germline): NSQYPW, LRSPGD (reference sequence). CDR3 in amino acids: CTCSDRATEVFF. The CDR3 DNA, read in part, is TGCACCTGCAGTGATAGGGCCACAGAAGTCTTC.

About this clone itself: Germline and genes here are mouse. The CDR3 goes on 1 residue after the read ends, and that part is filled in from the germline J gene. This chain joins TRBV5 and TRBJ2-5, with D possibly matching TRBD1 (5 bases). The length of the CDR3 is 15 residues. From germline, CDR1 is LGHNA and CDR2 YNLKQL (reference sequence). Trimming removed 4 bases at V and 0 bases at J, with 11 bases between. The CDR3 DNA, read in part, is TGTGCCAGCAGCCTGAGGGGATTTAACCAAGACACCCAGTAC. Translating it yields CASSLRGFNQDTQY. The CDR3 in its entirety is CASSLRGFNQDTQYF.

Details on this clone: The genes and germline here are from mouse. Sequencing ends 1 residue short of the CDR3 end; the germline J gene provides the rest. The chain uses TRBV13-2 and TRBJ2-5; D not resolved. Trimming took off 1 base at V and 0 bases at J, with 3 bases between the two ends. Germline loops: CDR1 NNHNN, CDR2 SYGAGS (reference sequence). The CDR3 loop spans 13 amino acids. Partial CDR3 DNA: TGTGCCAGCGGTGATCCAAACCAAGACACCCAGTAC. It yields the protein CASGDPNQDTQY. The full CDR3 reads CASGDPNQDTQYF.

This clone was seen more than once but under ten times. Mouse germline and gene names are used. The read falls 1 residue short of the CDR3 end, and the missing part is taken from the germline J gene. V is TRBV15 and J is TRBJ2-2; TRBD1 matches at 7 bases. CDR1 is SGHND and CDR2 is FRSKSL in the germline V gene. The CDR3 has 14 amino acids. The J segment lost 4 bases and the V segment lost 6 bases, leaving 5 bases of the junction unmatched. The covered CDR3 bases are TGTGCCAGCAGCCCCGACAGGGTCACCGGGCAGCTCTAC. Protein: CASSPDRVTGQLY. The whole CDR3 protein is CASSPDRVTGQLYF.

This clone was seen a few times. Germline and genes here are mouse. The read falls 1 residue short of the CDR3 end, and the missing part is taken from the germline J gene. This chain joins TRBV13-1 and TRBJ2-3; the D is unclear. The CDR3 spans 14 residues. Trimming left V 0 bases short and J 0 bases short, with 5 bases between. Germline lookup yields CDR1 NSHNY and CDR2 SYGAGN. The chain's CDR3 is CASSDVGSAETLYF. CDR3 DNA (partial): TGTGCCAGCAGTGATGTGGGTAGTGCAGAAACGCTGTAT.

Comment on this clone: Gene names denote mouse genes. The read ends 1 residue shy of where the CDR3 ends; the end is completed using the germline J gene. J is TRBJ2-7 and V is TRBV12-1; 7 nucleotides agree with TRBD1. The germline CDR1 and CDR2 sequences are SGHSN and HYEKVE. J lost 6 bases, V lost 3 bases, and 4 bases had no gene match. CDR3 size: 12 residues. The CDR3 here is CASSIDRVEQYF. The CDR3 DNA, read in part, is TGTGCCAGCTCTATTGACAGGGTTGAACAGTAC.

Concerning this clone: Gene and germline names: mouse. From the germline J gene comes the end of the CDR3, since the read stops 1 residue before it. V gene TRBV12-2 combines with J gene TRBJ2-5, with TRBD1 as a possible D gene (6 bases). V was trimmed by 4 bases and J by 2 bases, leaving 9 bases between them. The CDR3 has 13 residues. CDR1 and CDR2 from the germline V gene are SGHLS and HYDKME. The CDR3 DNA, read in part, is TGTGCCAGCTCCAGGGACATCCAAGACACCCAGTAC. Protein sequence: CASSRDIQDTQY. The whole CDR3 sequence is CASSRDIQDTQYF.

On this clone: Mouse gene names apply. The CDR3 sequence is CASGGPGQGNSDYTF. The covered CDR3 bases are TGTGCCAGCGGTGGCCCGGGACAGGGAAACTCCGACTACACC. The chain joins TRBV13-2 to TRBJ1-2; 9 bases map to TRBD1. The read comes to an end 1 residue before the CDR3 does, leaving the germline J gene to fill in the end. The CDR3 runs 15 residues. CDR1 is NNHNN and CDR2 is SYGAGS in the germline V gene (reference sequence). The V and J ends lost 3 bases and 1 base, in that order; junction bases with no gene match: 4.

Comment on this clone: The gene names here belong to mouse. The CDR3 extends 1 residue past the end of the read, so its final part is completed from the germline J gene. V gene TRBV16 combines with J gene TRBJ2-2; possible D gene TRBD2, 5 bases. V lost 3 bases and J 4 bases, leaving 9 bases between the germline ends. The CDR3 consists of 14 residues. Per germline, CDR1 SGHSA and CDR2 FRNQAP. CDR3 bases read: TGTGCAAGCAGCTTCTGGGAAGGCACCGGGCAGCTCTAC. This gives the protein CASSFWEGTGQLY. From start to end, the CDR3 is CASSFWEGTGQLYF.

A note on this clone: Genes and germline come from the mouse. Coverage ceases 1 residue before the CDR3 finishes, and the germline J gene fills in the end. The chain employs TRBV16 and TRBJ2-4, with TRBD1 identical over 10 bases. Trimming cost V 3 bases and J 12 bases; bases outside gene matches: 9. Germline loops: CDR1 SGHSA, CDR2 FRNQAP. The CDR3 length is 14 residues. This CDR3 is CASSFPGQGPPLYF. CDR3 DNA, as far as it was read: TGTGCAAGCAGCTTCCCGGGACAGGGGCCCCCTTTGTAC.

In regard to this clone: Mouse gene names and germline throughout. The read stops 1 residue short of the end of the CDR3; the missing end is completed from the germline J gene. The chain joins TRBV12-1 to TRBJ2-7; 10 bases match TRBD2. The CDR3 extends over 14 amino acids. Trimming at V came to 0 bases and at J to 4 bases, leaving 2 bases not matched to a gene. CDR1 SGHSN and CDR2 HYEKVE come from the germline V gene. CDR3 sequence: CASSLDWGDYEQYF. The part of the CDR3 DNA that was read is TGTGCCAGCTCTCTCGACTGGGGGGATTATGAACAGTAC.

This clone was found a few times. Gene names refer to mouse genes. From the germline J gene comes the end of the CDR3, since the read stops 1 residue before it. The V gene is TRBV24, the J gene TRBJ1-3, with D maybe TRBD1 (5 bases). The CDR3 runs 16 residues. V was pared by 3 bases and J by 0 bases, with 12 bases between. Germline V gives CDR1 KGHTA, CDR2 FRNEEI. The CDR3 bases that were read are TGTGCCAGCAGTCTTCAGGACAAACCTTCTGGAAATACGCTCTAT. Amino acid sequence: CASSLQDKPSGNTLY. From start to end, the CDR3 is CASSLQDKPSGNTLYF.

This clone was observed a few times. Genes and germline come from the mouse. The read halts 1 residue ahead of the CDR3 end, with the missing end drawn from the germline J gene. The rearrangement uses TRBV3 and TRBJ2-3, with 12 bases fitting TRBD2. CDR1 is SNHLY, CDR2 FYNGKV, per germline (reference sequence). Trimming removed 4 bases from V and 0 bases from J; junction bases left unmatched: 2. The CDR3 consists of 16 residues. This CDR3 is CASSSGLGGSAETLYF. The CDR3 DNA, read in part, is TGTGCCAGCAGCTCGGGACTGGGGGGTAGTGCAGAAACGCTGTAT.

This clone has more than one count but fewer than ten. Here the gene names and germline are mouse. The sequence runs out 1 residue before the end of the CDR3; the remainder is reconstructed from the germline J gene. The rearrangement links TRBV26 to TRBJ2-7; TRBD1 might be the D (5 bases). CDR3 length: 13 residues. Per the germline V gene, CDR1 is KGHPV and CDR2 is FQNQEV (reference sequence). V was trimmed by 0 bases and J by 4 bases, leaving 7 bases between them. This chain's CDR3 is CASSLSGQYEQYF. The DNA read from the CDR3 is TGTGCCAGCAGTCTGTCAGGACAATATGAACAGTAC.

Notes on this clone: The listed genes are named as in mouse. The CDR3 is cut off 1 residue early in the read; its end comes from the germline J gene. This chain links TRBV12-2 with TRBJ2-1, with unresolved D. The CDR3 totals 13 residues. Trimming removed 1 base at V and 1 base at J, with 4 bases between. The germline CDR1 and CDR2 sequences are SGHLS and HYDKME. This chain's CDR3 is CASSLGNYAEQFF. CDR3 DNA, as far as it was read: TGTGCCAGCTCTCTAGGGAACTATGCTGAGCAGTTC.